This note documents a single T cell receptor (beta chain) sequence. Data came from immunoSEQ multiplex PCR; TCRdb stores just in-frame clones and leaves some out. The sample lists some 270,000 clones, roughly 88% occurring once. The data were taken from a study of blood T cell repertoires in COVID-19. Study context: Samples came from the United States, Italy and Spain, spanning acute and convalescent COVID-19.

Germline CDR1 KGHSH, CDR2 LQKENI. The CDR3 is 15 amino acids. Trimming took off 3 bases at V and 0 bases at J, with 9 bases between the two ends. Across 20 to 25 US areas, participants ranged in age from roughly 18 to 95 years. This chain uses TRBV18 with TRBJ2-1, with D perhaps matching TRBD2 (5 bases). The sequenced sample consisted of PBMCs or T cells enriched from blood (not recorded which). The clonotype was recovered from a woman aged 40 to 50 who had been exposed to COVID-19. The CDR3 nucleotides read TGTGCCAGCTCACCGGTGGGGAGCTCCTACAATGAGCAGTTCTTC. Amino acids: CASSPVGSSYNEQFF.